The 11 T cell receptor beta chains below were found in one sample sequenced in a study of STAT5B mutations in CD4+ large granular lymphocyte leukemia (dated 2022 in TCRdb). The library came from the immunoSEQ multiplex PCR assay. Entries here come from immuneACCESS through TCRdb and include only in-frame sequences with V and J called. Some clones fail to appear in such tables; in the studies checked, an unresolved V gene covers under half of the shortfall, and the cause of the remainder is unknown. Present in this sample are 37,000 or so clones, about 85% of which were seen just once. The ten biggest clones cover less than 4% of the sample. Material: CD4+ T cells from blood buffy coats. These receptor sequences come from a human donor in good health.

This clone occurred a few times. The rearrangement links TRBV5-1 to TRBJ2-1; 9 bases align to TRBD1. The trim removed 4 bases at V and 2 bases at J, leaving 7 bases unmatched. This CDR3 is 16 amino acids long. Germline V gene lookup returns CDR1 SGHRS and CDR2 YFSETQ. The CDR3: CASSRLGQGTYNEQFF. DNA of the CDR3: TGCGCCAGCAGCCGATTGGGACAGGGCACCTACAATGAGCAGTTCTTC. The full variable domain, completed using reference TRBV5-1 and TRBJ2-1, is KAGVTQTPRYLIKTRGQQVTLSCSPISGHRSVSWYQQTPGQGLQFLFEYFSETQRNKGNFPGRFSGRQFSNSRSEMNVSTLELGDSALYLCASSRLGQGTYNEQFFGPGTRLTVL.

This chain joins TRBV4-3 and TRBJ1-2; a possible D gene is TRBD1 (5 bases). CDR1 is LGHNA, CDR2 YSLEER, per germline. CDR3 size: 15 residues. V lost 0 bases, J lost 2 bases, and 10 bases lay in between. The CDR3 coding sequence is TGCGCCAGCAGCCAAGATGGGGCCGTAAACTATGGCTACACCTTC. As protein: CASSQDGAVNYGYTF.

This clone was detected once. The chain employs TRBV28 and TRBJ1-1; D ambiguous. The V and J ends lost 4 bases and 1 base respectively, with 10 bases between them. The CDR3 has 14 residues. Per germline, CDR1 MDHEN and CDR2 SYDVKM. CDR3 nucleotides: TGTGCCAGCAGTTGGCCGACGCCGAACACTGAAGCTTTCTTT. Encoded protein: CASSWPTPNTEAFF.

This clone was seen only once. The chain's CDR3 is CASSVDGSGYEQYF. In DNA form, the CDR3 reads TGTGCCAGCAGCGTAGACGGGTCCGGGTACGAGCAGTACTTC. The gene calls are TRBV9 and TRBJ2-7; D unclear. V lost 0 bases to trimming and J lost 4 bases, with 11 bases between them. This CDR3 region has 14 residues. Germline-derived CDR1 and CDR2 are SGDLS and YYNGEE.

V gene TRBV4-1 combines with J gene TRBJ2-2; D unresolved. Germline V lookup: CDR1 MGHRA, CDR2 YSYEKL. The CDR3 totals 14 residues. V gave up 1 base and J gave up 4 bases, with 7 bases separating them. The CDR3 region is CASSQGLTTGELFF. CDR3 DNA: TGCGCCAGCAGCCAAGGTCTAACCACCGGGGAGCTGTTTTTT.

CDR3 protein: CASSLHRPGQGYSGNTIYF. DNA of the CDR3: TGTGCCAGCAGCCTTCATCGGCCGGGACAGGGGTACTCAGGAAACACCATATATTTT. The chain couples TRBV7-2 to TRBJ1-3; 10 bases map to TRBD1. This CDR3 spans 19 amino acids. V lost 5 bases to trimming and J lost 4 bases; unmatched junction nucleotides: 17. Germline CDR1 and CDR2: SGHTA and FQGNSA.

This clone has just a few counts. This rearrangement joins TRBV7-9 to TRBJ2-1; 10 bases are shared with TRBD2. Germline assignment: CDR1 SEHNR and CDR2 FQNEAQ (reference sequence). Losses at the gene ends were 6 bases for V and 0 bases for J; bases not matched to a gene: 5. This CDR3 has 16 amino acids. The CDR3 bases are TGTGCCAGCAGTCTTAGCGGGAGGAGCTCCTACAATGAGCAGTTCTTC. It yields the protein CASSLSGRSSYNEQFF.

This chain uses TRBV7-9 with TRBJ2-7; TRBD2 is a possible D gene (6 bases). Germline values: CDR1 SEHNR, CDR2 FQNEAQ (reference sequence). The CDR3 has 14 residues. V was trimmed by 5 bases and J by 5 bases, leaving 16 bases between them. The DNA of the CDR3 is TGTGCCAGCAGCGTTATGGGGGGAGCGGACGAGCAGTACTTC. It yields the protein CASSVMGGADEQYF.

The chain has TRBV10-3 and TRBJ2-6; D call uncertain. CDR1 is ENHRY and CDR2 is SYGVKD in the germline V gene. CDR3 size: 15 residues. V lost 3 bases and J lost 1, with 7 bases in between. As DNA, the CDR3 is TGTGCCATCAGTGATTGGGGATCTGGGGCCAACGTCCTGACTTTC. This codes for CAISDWGSGANVLTF.

This CDR3 reads CASRGGQPSYEQYF. The DNA of the CDR3 is TGTGCCAGCAGGGGGGGACAGCCGTCCTACGAGCAGTACTTC. This chain links TRBV6-1 with TRBJ2-5; tentative D call: TRBD1 (7 bases). The J call may be wrong; the DNA end is better matched by TRBJ2-7. Germline assignment: CDR1 MNHNS and CDR2 SASEGT. CDR3 length: 14 amino acids.

The V and J genes are TRBV19 and TRBJ1-3; weak D call: TRBD1 (5 bases). Germline loops: CDR1 LNHDA, CDR2 SQIVND (reference sequence). This CDR3 is built from 15 residues. Trimming pared 5 bases from V and 2 bases from J, leaving 13 bases between. The CDR3 loop reads CASSWGERPGNTIYF. DNA for the CDR3: TGTGCCAGTAGTTGGGGGGAAAGGCCTGGAAACACCATATATTTT.